These 20 T cell receptor beta chains share one sample of origin, sequenced in a study of blood T cell repertoires in COVID-19. Repertoires were generated with immunoSEQ multiplex PCR, while TCRdb's copy carries only in-frame clones and drops some. The data contain roughly 220,000 clones, about four fifths of them singletons. Input material: peripheral blood. These receptor sequences come from a woman in her sixties with acute or convalescent COVID-19.

The rearrangement joins TRBV6-5 to TRBJ1-1; D gene unclear. The ends were cut back, 8 bases at V and 4 bases at J, with 14 bases in the middle. Germline assignment: CDR1 MNHEY and CDR2 SVGAGI. The CDR3 runs 13 residues. The CDR3 DNA is TGTGCCAGCTCCTGGGCCGAAGCCACTGAAGCTTTCTTT. Translating it yields CASSWAEATEAFF.

This clone was observed a single time. The chain combines TRBV5-4 with TRBJ1-2, with D maybe TRBD1 (6 bases). The germline V and J ends were trimmed by 4 bases and 1 base, with 8 bases remaining between them. CDR1 is SGHNT and CDR2 is YYREEE in the germline V gene (reference sequence). The CDR3 length is 13 residues. In DNA form, the CDR3 reads TGTGCCAGCAGCAACAGGGATAACTATGGCTACACCTTC. Translating it yields CASSNRDNYGYTF.

This rearrangement joins TRBV5-1 to TRBJ2-7, with 12 bases matching TRBD1. The CDR3 spans 15 residues. Germline V CDR1 and CDR2: SGHRS, YFSETQ. The ends lost 4 bases at V and 4 bases at J; junction bases unmatched: 6. For the CDR3, the DNA is TGCGCCAGCAGCCAGGGGACAGGGGGCACGTACGAGCAGTACTTC. Its protein product is CASSQGTGGTYEQYF.

The CDR3 sequence is CASSLADRGRFGYTF. Written as DNA, the CDR3 is TGTGCCAGCAGCTTGGCGGACAGGGGGCGTTTTGGCTACACCTTC. V usage is TRBV5-6 and J usage is TRBJ1-2; 11 bases map to TRBD1. This CDR3 has 15 residues. Per germline, CDR1 SGHDT and CDR2 YYEEEE. After removal of 0 bases from V and 7 bases from J, the junction contained 5 bases not matched to a gene.

The V gene is TRBV11-2, the J gene TRBJ2-5, with a tentative D call TRBD2 (6 bases). The ends were cut back, 3 bases at V and 1 base at J, with 12 bases in the middle. Per the germline V gene, CDR1 is SGHAT and CDR2 is FQNNGV. CDR3 length: 15 residues. The CDR3 spells CASSFWAGSQETQYF. CDR3 sequence (DNA): TGTGCCAGCAGCTTTTGGGCGGGGTCCCAAGAGACCCAGTACTTC.

The chain carries TRBV7-9 and TRBJ2-1; 9 nucleotides agree with TRBD2. J lost 7 bases, V lost 0 bases, and 1 base had no gene match. In germline, CDR1 is SEHNR, CDR2 FQNEAQ (reference sequence). CDR3 length: 14 residues. As DNA, the CDR3 is TGTGCCAGCAGCTTAGCTAGCGGGGGAAATGAGCAGTTCTTC. Translating it yields CASSLASGGNEQFF. The full variable domain, rest sourced from reference TRBV7-9 and TRBJ2-1, is DTGVSQNPRHKITKRGQNVTFRCDPISEHNRLYWYRQTLGQGPEFLTYFQNEAQLEKSRLLSDRFSAERPKGSFSTLEIQRTEQGDSAMYLCASSLASGGNEQFFGPGTRLTVL.

This clone was observed a few times. The CDR3 reads CASSFQPPPGSADTQYF. CDR3 DNA sequence: TGCGCCAGCAGCTTTCAACCCCCGCCCGGGTCGGCAGATACGCAGTATTTT. The chain employs TRBV4-1 and TRBJ2-3; D is uncertain. V was clipped by 5 bases and J by 4 bases, with 22 bases between them. Germline-derived CDR1 and CDR2 are MGHRA and YSYEKL. The CDR3 has 17 residues.

This chain connects TRBV6-5 to TRBJ2-7, with 7 nucleotides matching TRBD2. The germline CDR1 and CDR2 sequences are MNHEY and SVGAGI. The J segment lost 0 bases and the V segment lost 6 bases, leaving 5 bases of the junction unmatched. The CDR3 consists of 14 residues. The CDR3 sequence is CASRRLAGSYEQYF. CDR3 bases: TGTGCCAGCAGGAGACTAGCAGGCTCCTACGAGCAGTACTTC.

The V and J genes are TRBV7-7 and TRBJ1-3; 8 bases map to TRBD1. CDR3 length equals 17 residues. The V gene's germline CDR1 is SSHAT and CDR2 FNYEAQ (reference sequence). The V and J ends lost 7 bases and 0 bases, in that order; junction bases with no gene match: 11. In DNA, the CDR3 is TGTGCCAGCAAAACGGGACAGGAAAACAGCTCTGGAAACACCATATATTTT. Translating it yields CASKTGQENSSGNTIYF.

A single count supports this clone. The chain has TRBV5-5 and TRBJ1-2; 9 bases are a match to TRBD1. This CDR3 has 16 amino acids. Per the germline V gene, CDR1 is SGHKS and CDR2 is YYEKEE (reference sequence). The V segment lost 3 bases and the J segment 7 bases; nucleotides outside the gene matches: 13. As DNA, the CDR3 is TGTGCCAGCAGCTCGGATCCGGGACAGGGATTGTTTGGCTACACCTTC. It is translated as CASSSDPGQGLFGYTF.

The chain couples TRBV9 to TRBJ1-6, with D possibly matching TRBD1 (6 bases). The CDR3 sequence is 14 residues long. Trimming took 4 bases from V and 8 from J, leaving 13 bases between them. Germline lookup yields CDR1 SGDLS and CDR2 YYNGEE. Here the CDR3 reads CASSSRQVHSPLHF. For the CDR3, the DNA is TGTGCCAGCAGCTCGCGACAGGTCCATTCACCCCTCCACTTT. The entire variable domain, with the rest obtained from reference TRBV9 and TRBJ1-6, is as follows: DSGVTQTPKHLITATGQRVTLRCSPRSGDLSVYWYQQSLDQGLQFLIQYYNGEERAKGNILERFSAQQFPDLHSELNLSSLELGDSALYFCASSSRQVHSPLHFGNGTRLTVT.

J is TRBJ1-4 and V is TRBV19; 7 bases map to TRBD1. The CDR3 is 14 residues long. Germline assignment: CDR1 LNHDA and CDR2 SQIVND (reference sequence). The V gene end was trimmed by 8 bases and the J gene end by 3 bases; junction bases not matched to a gene: 6. CDR3 protein: CASRRQGANEKLFF. The CDR3 coding sequence is TGTGCCAGTCGTCGCCAGGGGGCTAATGAAAAACTGTTTTTT.

The chain joins TRBV30 to TRBJ2-2; 7 bases align to TRBD1. V trimming: 1 base; J trimming: 4 bases; junction bases outside the gene matches: 6. The CDR3 is 15 residues long. Germline lookup yields CDR1 GTSNPN and CDR2 SVGIG (reference sequence). CDR3: CAWSGDQGVTGELFF. The CDR3 DNA is TGTGCCTGGAGTGGTGACCAGGGGGTCACCGGGGAGCTGTTTTTT.

J is TRBJ1-5 and V is TRBV2; TRBD1 agrees at 7 bases. The CDR3 covers 15 residues. J was trimmed by 0 bases and V by 5 bases; bases with no gene match: 4. The V gene's germline CDR1 is SNHLY and CDR2 FYNNEI. The CDR3 region has the DNA TGTGCCAGCAGTCCACAGGGGCCTAGCAATCAGCCCCAGCATTTT. This sequence encodes CASSPQGPSNQPQHF.

The chain carries TRBV9 and TRBJ1-4; perhaps TRBD1 as D (6 bases). Germline CDR1 is SGDLS and CDR2 is YYNGEE. CDR3 size: 16 residues. With 0 bases removed from V and 3 bases from J, the gap between germline ends came to 12 bases. As DNA, the CDR3 is TGTGCCAGCAGCGTAGGGTCAGGGGCAGCTAATGAAAAACTGTTTTTT. The encoded protein is CASSVGSGAANEKLFF. The whole variable domain, filled in from reference TRBV9 and TRBJ1-4, reads DSGVTQTPKHLITATGQRVTLRCSPRSGDLSVYWYQQSLDQGLQFLIQYYNGEERAKGNILERFSAQQFPDLHSELNLSSLELGDSALYFCASSVGSGAANEKLFFGSGTQLSVL.

This chain links TRBV28 with TRBJ1-6, with TRBD1 identical over 10 bases. This CDR3 has 17 amino acids. Germline lookup yields CDR1 MDHEN and CDR2 SYDVKM. J was trimmed by 7 bases and V by 5 bases; bases with no gene match: 11. The CDR3, as DNA: TGTGCCAGCAGTCCCCAGAGACAGGGGGCGGGCAATTCACCCCTCCACTTT. It codes for CASSPQRQGAGNSPLHF. The full variable domain, its missing parts supplied by reference TRBV28 and TRBJ1-6, is DVKVTQSSRYLVKRTGEKVFLECVQDMDHENMFWYRQDPGLGLRLIYFSYDVKMKEKGDIPEGYSVSREKKERFSLILESASTNQTSMYLCASSPQRQGAGNSPLHFGNGTRLTVT.

This chain links TRBV25-1 with TRBJ2-5; D is possibly TRBD1 (7 bases). The CDR3 length is 15 residues. Trimming left V 6 bases short and J 2 bases short, with 16 bases between. Looked up from germline, CDR1 is MGHDK and CDR2 is SYGVNS. CDR3 nucleotide sequence: TGTGCCAGCAGGGGGGGCAGGGGGTATCAAGAGACCCAGTACTTC. Translated: CASRGGRGYQETQYF.

This chain links TRBV5-5 with TRBJ1-5; 10 nucleotides line up with TRBD1. This CDR3 is built from 16 residues. Per germline, CDR1 SGHKS and CDR2 YYEKEE (reference sequence). V trimming: 4 bases; J trimming: 2 bases; junction bases outside the gene matches: 6. CDR3 sequence: CASSRTGTGGNQPQHF. The DNA for the CDR3 is TGTGCCAGCAGCCGAACCGGGACAGGGGGCAATCAGCCCCAGCATTTT.

The CDR3 is CASSPRDRTAETQYF. Here the CDR3 DNA reads TGTGCCAGCAGCCCCCGGGACAGAACAGCGGAGACCCAGTACTTC. The chain is built from TRBV11-2 and TRBJ2-5; TRBD1 agrees at 7 bases. V gave up 5 bases and J gave up 5 bases; unmatched junction bases: 11. This CDR3 is 15 amino acids long. CDR1 is SGHAT, CDR2 FQNNGV, per germline.

Details on this clone: A much bigger clone sits one base away, suggesting this may be a read error. The J gene is TRBJ1-1, the V gene TRBV7-9, with TRBD1 as a possible D gene (5 bases). The CDR3 spans 13 residues. The germline V gene encodes CDR1 SEHNR and CDR2 FQNEAQ (reference sequence). V was cut by 3 bases and J by 1 base, with 6 bases left in between. DNA of the CDR3: TGTGCCAGCAGCTTGCAGGGGAACACTGAAGCTTTCTTT. Its protein product is CASSLQGNTEAFF.